This T cell receptor beta chain was captured by sequencing in a study of blood T cell repertoires in COVID-19. About the study: Samples of COVID-19 (acute and convalescent) were obtained from the United States, Italy and Spain. T cells, B-cell-depleted T cells, or PBMCs provided the cDNA or gDNA that served as material.

In the source study's methods: For nucleated cells, counts were estimated from reference gene primer amplification. Only in-frame clones appear in the TCRdb table, and some are missing; sequencing was by immunoSEQ multiplex PCR. That table furnishes V, J and clone size, whereas the DNA furnished D and trimming. The sample lists about 200,000 clones, approximately 90% occurring once. Germline CDR1 is SGDLS and CDR2 is YYNGEE. The CDR3 covers 16 residues. Trimming cost V 4 bases and J 6 bases; bases outside gene matches: 12. This chain connects TRBV9 to TRBJ2-1, with 8 bases lining up with TRBD2. The specimen sequenced was peripheral blood. This TCR came from a man aged 50-60 years with acute or convalescent COVID-19. In DNA, the CDR3 is TGTGCCAGCAGCCCTGGGGGGACTAGGGGTACCAATGAGCAGTTCTTC. Translated, it gives CASSPGGTRGTNEQFF.